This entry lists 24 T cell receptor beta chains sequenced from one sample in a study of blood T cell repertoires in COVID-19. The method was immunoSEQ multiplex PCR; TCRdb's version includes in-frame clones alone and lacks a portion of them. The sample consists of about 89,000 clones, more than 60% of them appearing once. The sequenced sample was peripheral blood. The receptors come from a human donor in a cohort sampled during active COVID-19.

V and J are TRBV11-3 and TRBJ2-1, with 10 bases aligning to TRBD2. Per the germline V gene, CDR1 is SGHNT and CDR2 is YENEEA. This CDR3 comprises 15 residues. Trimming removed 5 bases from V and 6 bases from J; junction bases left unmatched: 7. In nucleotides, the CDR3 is TGTGCCAGCAGCCCATCTAGCGGGAGCGGCAATGAGCAGTTCTTC. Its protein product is CASSPSSGSGNEQFF.

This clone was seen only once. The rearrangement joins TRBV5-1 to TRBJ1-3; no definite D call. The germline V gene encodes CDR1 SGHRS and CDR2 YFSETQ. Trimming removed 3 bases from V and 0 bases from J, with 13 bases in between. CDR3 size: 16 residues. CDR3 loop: CASSSGFASSGNTIYF. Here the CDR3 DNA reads TGCGCCAGCAGCTCAGGTTTTGCCAGCTCTGGAAACACCATATATTTT.

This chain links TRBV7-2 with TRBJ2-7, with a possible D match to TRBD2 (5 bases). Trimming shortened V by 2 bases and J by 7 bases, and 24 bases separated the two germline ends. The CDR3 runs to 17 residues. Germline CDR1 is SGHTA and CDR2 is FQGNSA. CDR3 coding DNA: TGTGCCAGCAGCTTAAGACCATGGGCGGTGGAGGTTATGGAGCAGTACTTC. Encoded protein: CASSLRPWAVEVMEQYF.

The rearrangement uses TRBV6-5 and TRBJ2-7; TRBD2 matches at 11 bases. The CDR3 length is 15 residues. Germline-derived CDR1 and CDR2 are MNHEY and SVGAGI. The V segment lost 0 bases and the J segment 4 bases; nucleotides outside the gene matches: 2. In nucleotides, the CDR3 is TGTGCCAGCAGTTACTCGGCTAGCGGGAGGTACGAGCAGTACTTC. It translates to CASSYSASGRYEQYF.

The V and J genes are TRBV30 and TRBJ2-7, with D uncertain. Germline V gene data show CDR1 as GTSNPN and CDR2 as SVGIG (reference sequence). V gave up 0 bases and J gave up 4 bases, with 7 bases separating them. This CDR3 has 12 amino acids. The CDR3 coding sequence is TGTGCCTGGAGTGTACTAAGATACGAGCAGTACTTC. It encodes CAWSVLRYEQYF.

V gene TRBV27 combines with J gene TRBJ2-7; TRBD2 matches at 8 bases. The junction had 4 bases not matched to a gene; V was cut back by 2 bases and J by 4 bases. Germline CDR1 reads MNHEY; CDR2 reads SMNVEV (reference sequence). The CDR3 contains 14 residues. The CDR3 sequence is CASSLRAGGYEQYF. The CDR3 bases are TGTGCCAGCAGTTTAAGGGCGGGAGGTTACGAGCAGTACTTC.

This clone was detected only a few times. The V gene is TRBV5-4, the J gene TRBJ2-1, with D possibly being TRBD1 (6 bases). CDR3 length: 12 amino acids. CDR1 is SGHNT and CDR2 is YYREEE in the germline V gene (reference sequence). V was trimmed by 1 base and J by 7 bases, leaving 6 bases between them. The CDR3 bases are TGTGCCAGCAGCTTGACAGGGAATGAGCAGTTCTTC. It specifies CASSLTGNEQFF. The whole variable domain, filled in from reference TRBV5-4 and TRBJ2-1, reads ETGVTQSPTHLIKTRGQQVTLRCSSQSGHNTVSWYQQALGQGPQFIFQYYREEENGRGNFPPRFSGLQFPNYSSELNVNALELDDSALYLCASSLTGNEQFFGPGTRLTVL.

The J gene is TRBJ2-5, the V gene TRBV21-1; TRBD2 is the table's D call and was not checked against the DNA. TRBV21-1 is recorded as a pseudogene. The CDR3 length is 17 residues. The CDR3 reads CASSTSAAGGPRETQYF. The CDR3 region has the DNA TGTGCCAGCAGCACCTCCGCAGCGGGAGGGCCGAGGGAGACCCAGTACTTC.

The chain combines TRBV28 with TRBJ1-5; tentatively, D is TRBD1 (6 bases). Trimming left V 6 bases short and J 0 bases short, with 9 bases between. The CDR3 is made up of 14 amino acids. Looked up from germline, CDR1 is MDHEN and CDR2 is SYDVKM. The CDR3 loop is CASRVQGSNQPQHF. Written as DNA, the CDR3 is TGTGCCAGCAGAGTACAGGGTAGCAATCAGCCCCAGCATTTT.

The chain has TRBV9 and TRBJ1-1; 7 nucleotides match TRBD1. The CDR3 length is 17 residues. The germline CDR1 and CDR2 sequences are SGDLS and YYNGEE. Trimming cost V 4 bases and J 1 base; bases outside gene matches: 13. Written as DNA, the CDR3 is TGTGCCAGCAGCACCACGTTGACAGGGTTAGGGAACACTGAAGCTTTCTTT. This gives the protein CASSTTLTGLGNTEAFF. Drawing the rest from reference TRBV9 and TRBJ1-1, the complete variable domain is DSGVTQTPKHLITATGQRVTLRCSPRSGDLSVYWYQQSLDQGLQFLIQYYNGEERAKGNILERFSAQQFPDLHSELNLSSLELGDSALYFCASSTTLTGLGNTEAFFGQGTRLTVV.

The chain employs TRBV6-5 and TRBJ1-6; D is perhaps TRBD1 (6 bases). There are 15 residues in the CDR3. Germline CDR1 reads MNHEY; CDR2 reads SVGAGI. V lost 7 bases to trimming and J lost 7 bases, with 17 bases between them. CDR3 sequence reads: CASTLSYRANSPLHF. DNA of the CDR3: TGTGCCAGCACCTTAAGTTACAGGGCGAATTCACCCCTCCACTTT.

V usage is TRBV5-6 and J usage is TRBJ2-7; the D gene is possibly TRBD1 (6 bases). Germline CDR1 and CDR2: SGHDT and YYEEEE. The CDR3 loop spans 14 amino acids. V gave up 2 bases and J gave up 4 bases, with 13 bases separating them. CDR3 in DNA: TGTGCCAGCAGCTTACAGGGTGAAGAATACGAGCAGTACTTC. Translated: CASSLQGEEYEQYF.

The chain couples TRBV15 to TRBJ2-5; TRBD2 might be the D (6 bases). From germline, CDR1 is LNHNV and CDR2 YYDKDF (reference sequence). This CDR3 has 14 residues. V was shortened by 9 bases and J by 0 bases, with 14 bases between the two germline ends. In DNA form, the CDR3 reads TGTGCCACGTCTAGCGCGAGTTACCAAGAGACCCAGTACTTC. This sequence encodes CATSSASYQETQYF.

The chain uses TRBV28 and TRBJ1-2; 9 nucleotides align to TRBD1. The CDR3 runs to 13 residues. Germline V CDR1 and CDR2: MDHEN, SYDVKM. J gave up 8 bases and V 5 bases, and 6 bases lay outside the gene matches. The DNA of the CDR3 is TGTGCCAGCAGTGGGGACAGGGTAGACGGCTACACCTTC. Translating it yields CASSGDRVDGYTF.

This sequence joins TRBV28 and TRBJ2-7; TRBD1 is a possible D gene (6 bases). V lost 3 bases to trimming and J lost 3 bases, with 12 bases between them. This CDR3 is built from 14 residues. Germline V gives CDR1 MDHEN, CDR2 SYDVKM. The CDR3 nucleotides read TGTGCCAGCAGTTTTGGCCAGGGGTTCTACGAGCAGTACTTC. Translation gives CASSFGQGFYEQYF.

DNA of the CDR3: TGTGCCAGCAGCCCCCTTAAGGTAGCGGGAGTTGGTGAGACCCAGTACTTC. It yields the protein CASSPLKVAGVGETQYF. This chain joins TRBV7-2 and TRBJ2-5; 9 bases are a match to TRBD2. V trimming: 5 bases; J trimming: 5 bases; junction bases outside the gene matches: 15. There are 17 residues in the CDR3. Germline loops: CDR1 SGHTA, CDR2 FQGNSA. Filled out from reference TRBV7-2 and TRBJ2-5, the complete variable domain reads GAGVSQSPSNKVTEKGKDVELRCDPISGHTALYWYRQSLGQGLEFLIYFQGNSAPDKSGLPSDRFSAERTGGSVSTLTIQRTQQEDSAVYLCASSPLKVAGVGETQYFGPGTRLLVL.

For the CDR3, the DNA is TGTGCCAGCGGACAAGTATTGAATCAGCCCCAGCATTTT. Translated, it gives CASGQVLNQPQHF. The rearrangement uses TRBV6-5 and TRBJ1-5, with D tentatively TRBD1 (5 bases). CDR1 is MNHEY and CDR2 is SVGAGI in the germline V gene. V was clipped by 8 bases and J by 4 bases, with 12 bases between them. The CDR3 runs 13 residues.

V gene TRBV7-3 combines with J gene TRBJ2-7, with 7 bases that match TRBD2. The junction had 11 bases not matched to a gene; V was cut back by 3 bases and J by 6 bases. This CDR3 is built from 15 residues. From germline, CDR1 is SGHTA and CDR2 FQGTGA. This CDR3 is CASSFDGTTLSEQYF. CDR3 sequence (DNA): TGTGCCAGCAGCTTTGACGGGACTACCCTATCCGAGCAGTACTTC.

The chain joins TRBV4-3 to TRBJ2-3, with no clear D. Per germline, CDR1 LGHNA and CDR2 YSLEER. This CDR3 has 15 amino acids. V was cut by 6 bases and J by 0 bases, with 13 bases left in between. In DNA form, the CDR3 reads TGCGCCAGCAGTAATCGAGCGCAAAGCACAGATACGCAGTATTTT. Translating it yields CASSNRAQSTDTQYF.

CDR3 residues: CASSRLSYEQYF. CDR3 nucleotide sequence: TGTGCCAGCAGCCGACTCTCCTACGAGCAGTACTTC. The chain combines TRBV7-2 with TRBJ2-7; D gene ambiguous. Germline V gene lookup returns CDR1 SGHTA and CDR2 FQGNSA. The length of the CDR3 is 12 residues. Trimming cost V 5 bases and J 0 bases, with 5 bases left between them.

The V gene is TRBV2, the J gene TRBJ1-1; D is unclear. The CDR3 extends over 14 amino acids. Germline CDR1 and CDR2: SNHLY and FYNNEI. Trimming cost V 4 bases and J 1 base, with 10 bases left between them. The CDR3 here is CASSGTSGNTEAFF. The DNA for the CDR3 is TGTGCCAGCAGTGGGACTTCGGGGAACACTGAAGCTTTCTTT.

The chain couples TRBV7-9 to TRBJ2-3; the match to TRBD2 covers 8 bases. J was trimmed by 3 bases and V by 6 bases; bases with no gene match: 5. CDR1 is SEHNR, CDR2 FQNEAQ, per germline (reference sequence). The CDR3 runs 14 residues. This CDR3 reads CASRKAGATDTQYF. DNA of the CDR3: TGTGCCAGCAGAAAAGCGGGAGCGACAGATACGCAGTATTTT.

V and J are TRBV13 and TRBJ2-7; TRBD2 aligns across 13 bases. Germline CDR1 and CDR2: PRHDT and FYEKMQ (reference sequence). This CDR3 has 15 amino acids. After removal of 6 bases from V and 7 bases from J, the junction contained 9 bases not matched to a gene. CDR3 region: CASRLGLAGVGEQYF. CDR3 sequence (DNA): TGTGCCAGCAGGCTTGGACTAGCGGGAGTTGGGGAGCAGTACTTC.

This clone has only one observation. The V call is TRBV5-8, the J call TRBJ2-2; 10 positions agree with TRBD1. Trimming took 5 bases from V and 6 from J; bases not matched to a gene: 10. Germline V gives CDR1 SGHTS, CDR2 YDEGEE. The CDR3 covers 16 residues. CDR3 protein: CASRPLGQGKAGELFF. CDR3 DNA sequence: TGTGCCAGCAGACCACTGGGACAGGGGAAAGCCGGGGAGCTGTTTTTT.